These 2 T cell receptor beta chains were sequenced from one sample in a study of cytomegalovirus exposure and HLA in healthy donors. Primers for the PCR totalled 60 Vbeta and 13 Jbeta. TCRdb keeps only in-frame clones here, not all; method: immunoSEQ multiplex PCR. This table holds roughly 90,000 clones, just under 90% found once. The sample was PBMCs. These receptors came from a man aged 18 to 35 in good health and CMV-seronegative.

This clone occurred a few times. This chain links TRBV28 with TRBJ2-7; D may be TRBD1 (6 bases). CDR3 length: 19 amino acids. V lost 4 bases to trimming and J lost 2 bases, with 27 bases between them. Germline V CDR1 and CDR2: MDHEN, SYDVKM. In nucleotides, the CDR3 is TGTGCCAGCAGTTGGGCGCAGGGGCTGGCGACCCGGTCGACCTACGAGCAGTACTTC. Encoded protein: CASSWAQGLATRSTYEQYF.

This clone was picked up one time. V is TRBV6-1 and J is TRBJ2-1, with TRBD1 as a possible D gene (6 bases). Germline V gene sequence: CDR1 MNHNS, CDR2 SASEGT. The V and J ends lost 1 base and 15 bases respectively, with 13 bases between them. CDR3 length equals 12 residues. CDR3 in DNA: TGTGCCAGCAGTGAAGTTTGGGACATGAGGTTCTTC. Translated: CASSEVWDMRFF.